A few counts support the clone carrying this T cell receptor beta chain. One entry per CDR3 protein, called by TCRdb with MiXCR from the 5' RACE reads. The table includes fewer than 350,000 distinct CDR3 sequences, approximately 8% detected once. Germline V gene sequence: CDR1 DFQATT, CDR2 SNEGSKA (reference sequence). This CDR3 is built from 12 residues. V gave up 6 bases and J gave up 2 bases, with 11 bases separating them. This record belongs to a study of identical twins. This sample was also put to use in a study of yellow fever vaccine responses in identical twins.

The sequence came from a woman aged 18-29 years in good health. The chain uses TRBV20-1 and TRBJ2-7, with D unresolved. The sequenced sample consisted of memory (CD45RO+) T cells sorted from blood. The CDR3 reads CSATAVTYEQYV. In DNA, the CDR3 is TGCAGTGCGACGGCGGTTACCTACGAGCAGTACGTC.